This T cell receptor (beta chain) was identified in a study of blood T cell repertoires in COVID-19. The CDR3 covers 15 residues. V was clipped by 4 bases and J by 4 bases; unmatched bases: 8. Germline V gives CDR1 SGHRS, CDR2 YFSETQ. Some clones are missing from TCRdb's copy, which holds only in-frame ones; the method was immunoSEQ multiplex PCR. The data hold approximately 340,000 clones, with approximately 93% observed a single time. The clonotype originates from a woman aged 40-49 years who had been exposed to COVID-19. The sequenced material came from PBMCs or T cells enriched from blood (not recorded which). The V and J genes are TRBV5-1 and TRBJ2-5; 9 bases align to TRBD2. The CDR3 nucleotides read TGCGCCAGCAGCCCGGGACTAGCTGGGGGAGAGACCCAGTACTTC. It translates to CASSPGLAGGETQYF.